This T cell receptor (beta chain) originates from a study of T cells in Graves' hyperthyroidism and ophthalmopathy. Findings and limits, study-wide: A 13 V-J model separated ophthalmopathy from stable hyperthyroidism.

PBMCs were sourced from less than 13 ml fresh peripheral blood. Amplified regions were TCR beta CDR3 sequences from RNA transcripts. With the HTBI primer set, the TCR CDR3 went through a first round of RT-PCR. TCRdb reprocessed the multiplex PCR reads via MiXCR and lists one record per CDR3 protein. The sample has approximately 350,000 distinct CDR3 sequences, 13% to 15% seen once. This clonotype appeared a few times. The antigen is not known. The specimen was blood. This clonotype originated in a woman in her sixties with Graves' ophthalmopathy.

The CDR3 here is CASSATGATQETQYF. CDR3 DNA sequence: TGTGCCAGCAGTGCAACCGGGGCAACCCAAGAGACCCAGTACTTC. This rearrangement joins TRBV12-3 or TRBV12-4 to TRBJ2-5; D possibly matches TRBD1 or TRBD2 (5 bases each). V dropped 5 bases and J dropped 1 base, with 14 bases sitting between them. CDR3 length equals 15 residues.